This T cell receptor beta chain was identified in a study of response to subunit inactivated influenza vaccine. Broader study findings: Each seasonal influenza vaccination recruits few new T cells, the authors suggested.

Each CDR3 protein is one row after TCRdb ran MiXCR on the RT-PCR reads. The table includes 560,000 or so distinct CDR3 sequences, 7.6% detected once. Trimming cost V 7 bases and J 0 bases, with 9 bases left between them. CDR3 length: 13 residues. Germline V gives CDR1 MGHDK, CDR2 SYGVNS. To note about this clonotype: Its specificity is not known.

The V gene is TRBV25-1, the J gene TRBJ1-1; D gene uncertain. The origin of this receptor is a man between 50 and 69 years old who received an inactivated influenza vaccine. The sample was PBMCs from blood, taken approximately 25 months after vaccination. CDR3 DNA: TGTGCCAGCACGACGGGCCTGAACACTGAAGCTTTCTTT. Translating gives CASTTGLNTEAFF.